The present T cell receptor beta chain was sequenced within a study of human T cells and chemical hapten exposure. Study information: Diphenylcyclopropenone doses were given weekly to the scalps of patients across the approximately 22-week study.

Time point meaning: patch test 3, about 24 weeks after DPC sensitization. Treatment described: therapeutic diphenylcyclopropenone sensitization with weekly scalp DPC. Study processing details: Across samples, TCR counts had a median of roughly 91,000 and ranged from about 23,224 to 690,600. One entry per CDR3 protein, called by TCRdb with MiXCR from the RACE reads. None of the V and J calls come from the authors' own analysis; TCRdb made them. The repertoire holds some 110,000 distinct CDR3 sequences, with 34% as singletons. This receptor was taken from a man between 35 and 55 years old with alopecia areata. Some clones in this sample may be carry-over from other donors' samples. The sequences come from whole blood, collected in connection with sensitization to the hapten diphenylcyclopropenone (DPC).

The CDR3 region is CASRNRGTGQPQHF. The CDR3 bases are TGTGCCAGCAGGAACAGGGGTACAGGCCAGCCCCAGCATTTT. The chain links TRBV27 to TRBJ1-5; TRBD1 matches 7 bases. The V segment lost 6 bases and the J segment 7 bases; nucleotides outside the gene matches: 9. Germline V lookup: CDR1 MNHEY, CDR2 SMNVEV (reference sequence). This CDR3 has 14 amino acids.